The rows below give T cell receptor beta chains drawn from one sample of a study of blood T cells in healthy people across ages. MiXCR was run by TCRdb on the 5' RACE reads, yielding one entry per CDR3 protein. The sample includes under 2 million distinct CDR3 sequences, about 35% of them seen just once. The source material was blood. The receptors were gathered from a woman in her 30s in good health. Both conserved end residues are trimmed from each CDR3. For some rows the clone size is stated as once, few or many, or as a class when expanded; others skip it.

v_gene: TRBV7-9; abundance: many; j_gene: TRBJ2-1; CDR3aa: ASSPGLAFNEQF
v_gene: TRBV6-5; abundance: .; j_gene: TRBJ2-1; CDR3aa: ASSYSSGSESYNEQF
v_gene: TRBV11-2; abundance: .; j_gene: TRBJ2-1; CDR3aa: ASSLGLAGSSEQF
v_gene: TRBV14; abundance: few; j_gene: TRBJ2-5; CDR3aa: VSSPGQIKETQY
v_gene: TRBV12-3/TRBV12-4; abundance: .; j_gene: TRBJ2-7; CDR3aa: ASSLLKDGEQY
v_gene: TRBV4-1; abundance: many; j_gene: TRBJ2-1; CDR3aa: ASSQAGVDEQF
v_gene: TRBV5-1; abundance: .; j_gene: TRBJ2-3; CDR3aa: ASSGRGTLSTDTQY
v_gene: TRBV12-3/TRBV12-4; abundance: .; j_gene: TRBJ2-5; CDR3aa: ASSLGLAGNRQY
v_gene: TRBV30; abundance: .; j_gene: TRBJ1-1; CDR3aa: AWAGGNTEAF
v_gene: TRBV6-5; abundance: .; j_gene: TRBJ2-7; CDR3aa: ASSYSGSSSYEQY
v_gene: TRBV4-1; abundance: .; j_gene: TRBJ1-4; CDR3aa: ASSQESEFDTEKLF
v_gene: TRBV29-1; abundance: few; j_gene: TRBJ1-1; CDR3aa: SVAFGPTNTEAF
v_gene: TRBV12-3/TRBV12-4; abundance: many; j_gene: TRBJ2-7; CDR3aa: ASNRQGRLYEQY
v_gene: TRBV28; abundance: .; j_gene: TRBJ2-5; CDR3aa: ASSLRGTGYQETQY
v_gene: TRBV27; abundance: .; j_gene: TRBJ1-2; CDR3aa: ASSTTGGPRSYGYT
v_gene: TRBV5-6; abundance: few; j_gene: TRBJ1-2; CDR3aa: ASSPDRGRVGNYGYT
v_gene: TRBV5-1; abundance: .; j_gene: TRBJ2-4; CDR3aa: ASSRDSPPDIQY
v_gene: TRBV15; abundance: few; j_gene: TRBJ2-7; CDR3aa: ATSRDLLQARSSYEQY
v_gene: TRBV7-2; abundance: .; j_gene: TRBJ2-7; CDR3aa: ASSPLGQGLTYEQY
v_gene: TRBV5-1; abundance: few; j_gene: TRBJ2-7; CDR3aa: ASSWGTDGRYEQY
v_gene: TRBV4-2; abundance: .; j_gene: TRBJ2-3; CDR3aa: ASSQETSGGGFSGTQY
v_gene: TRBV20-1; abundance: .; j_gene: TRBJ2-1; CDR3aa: SASTTSGGLYEQF
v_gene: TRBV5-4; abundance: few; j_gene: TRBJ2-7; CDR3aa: ASNTLGRGDYEQY
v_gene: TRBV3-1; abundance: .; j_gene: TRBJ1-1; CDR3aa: ASSQDGDREEAF
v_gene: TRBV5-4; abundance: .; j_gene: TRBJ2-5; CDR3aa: ASSPGWQGLQETQY
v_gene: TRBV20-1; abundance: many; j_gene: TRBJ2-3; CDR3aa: SARLERTDTQY
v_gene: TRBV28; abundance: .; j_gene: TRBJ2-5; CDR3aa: ASSPPSQGLEQY
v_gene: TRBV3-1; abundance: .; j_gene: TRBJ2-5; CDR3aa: ATSETDRQETQY
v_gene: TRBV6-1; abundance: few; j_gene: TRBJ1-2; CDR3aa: ASSPGDGANYGYT
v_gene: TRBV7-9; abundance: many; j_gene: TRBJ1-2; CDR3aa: ASSLRGDGYT
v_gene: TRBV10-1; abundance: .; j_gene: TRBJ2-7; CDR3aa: ASSESGGAAYEQY